This TCR beta chain was found in a study of blood T cells in healthy people across ages. Study findings and constraints: Unsorted PBMCs prevented conclusive naive versus antigen-experienced comparison.

Ranging in age from roughly 6 to 90, the donors were healthy Caucasian individuals from Russia. A J-beta primer mix and a sample-barcoded 5' primer were used in a second PCR of roughly 7 to 12 cycles. A template-switch adaptor containing 12 random nucleotides labeled each cDNA molecule. TCRdb ran MiXCR on the 5' RACE reads and lists one entry per CDR3 protein. Of roughly 1,800,000 distinct CDR3 sequences in the sample, around 48% are singletons; the top ten hold 2.1%. In regard to this clonotype: Its target is unknown.

The sample consisted of blood. This TCR was sampled from a woman in her thirties or forties in good health.

CDR3 sequence reads: CSARSPGGGGYTF. The DNA of the CDR3 is TGCAGTGCTAGATCTCCAGGGGGCGGTGGCTACACCTTC. The gene calls are TRBV20-1 and TRBJ1-2; 8 bases agree with TRBD1. CDR1 DFQATT and CDR2 SNEGSKA come from the germline V gene (reference sequence). The CDR3 loop spans 13 amino acids. V was clipped by 2 bases and J by 7 bases; unmatched bases: 6.